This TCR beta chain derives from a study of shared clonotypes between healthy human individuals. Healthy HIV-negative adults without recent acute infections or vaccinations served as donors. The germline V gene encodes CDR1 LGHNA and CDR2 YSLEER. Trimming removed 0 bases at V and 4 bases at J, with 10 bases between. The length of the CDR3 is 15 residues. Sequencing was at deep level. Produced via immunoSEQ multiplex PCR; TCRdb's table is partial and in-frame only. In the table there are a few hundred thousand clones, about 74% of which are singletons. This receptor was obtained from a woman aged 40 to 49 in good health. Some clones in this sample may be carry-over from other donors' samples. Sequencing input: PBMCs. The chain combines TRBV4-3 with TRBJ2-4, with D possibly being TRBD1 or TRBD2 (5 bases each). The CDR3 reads CASSQDGDGKNIQYF. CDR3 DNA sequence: TGCGCCAGCAGCCAAGATGGGGACGGGAAAAACATTCAGTACTTC.